This T cell receptor (beta chain) appears in the sequencing data of a study of T cells in Graves' hyperthyroidism and ophthalmopathy. General observations from the study: Ophthalmopathy cases were set apart from stable hyperthyroidism by a 13 V-J model.

This clonotype was recorded many times. The antigen remains unidentified. The CDR3 is 15 residues long. From germline, CDR1 is MNHNS and CDR2 SASEGT. With V trimmed by 7 bases and J by 6 bases, 7 bases remained unmatched. Authors of the study amplified TCR beta CDR3 regions from RNA transcripts. The HTBI set primed first-round TCR CDR3 RT-PCR. TCRdb used MiXCR to reprocess the multiplex PCR reads, holding one entry per CDR3 protein. The sample contains some 360,000 distinct CDR3 sequences, less than 20% of which appear only once. The TCR was taken from a woman aged 40-49 years with Graves' ophthalmopathy. The rearrangement uses TRBV6-1 and TRBJ1-6; 9 nucleotides line up with TRBD1. Source material: blood. CDR3 nucleotide sequence: TGTGCCAGCAAAAAACAGGGGGCGGGTAATTCACCCCTCCACTTT. Translating it yields CASKKQGAGNSPLHF.